The rows below give T cell receptor beta chains drawn from one sample of a study of blood T cell repertoires in COVID-19. Repertoires were generated with immunoSEQ multiplex PCR, while TCRdb's copy carries only in-frame clones and drops some. Of about 210,000 clones detected, about 92% appear once; the ten largest clones hold approximately 1.2%. Sequencing used peripheral blood. The receptors here all came from a man between 25 and 39 years old with acute or convalescent COVID-19. Both conserved end residues are part of each CDR3. The D gene is left open where the match is weak. Size tells how often a clone was seen (once, few, many) or the class of an expanded clone, and some rows leave it out.

clone size	D gene	J gene	V gene	CDR3 protein	CDR3 DNA
.	.	TRBJ2-7	TRBV18	CASSSLGEQYF	TGTGCCAGCTCATCCCTCGGCGAGCAGTACTTC
.	.	TRBJ2-3	TRBV10-1	CASSEGRGWTDTQYF	TGCGCCAGCAGTGAGGGCAGGGGTTGGACAGATACGCAGTATTTT
.	.	TRBJ1-3	TRBV20-1	CSASRVSGNTIYF	TGCAGTGCTAGTCGGGTATCTGGAAACACCATATATTTT
.	.	TRBJ2-7	TRBV21-1	CASSKETGTAIPYSYEQYF	TGTGCCAGCAGCAAAGAGACCGGGACAGCTATTCCTTATTCCTACGAGCAGTACTTC
.	.	TRBJ1-1	TRBV30	CAWKVSYARDTEAFF	TGTGCCTGGAAGGTCAGCTATGCCAGGGATACTGAAGCTTTCTTT
.	.	TRBJ1-6	TRBV7-2	CASSLWDSNSPLHF	TGTGCCAGCAGCTTATGGGACTCTAATTCACCCCTCCACTTT
.	TRBD1	TRBJ1-5	TRBV15	CATSRGLLGQGNQPQHF	TGTGCCACCAGCAGAGGTCTCCTGGGACAGGGCAATCAGCCCCAGCATTTT
.	TRBD1	TRBJ1-4	TRBV5-1	CASSPGQGPWGEKLFF	TGCGCCAGCAGCCCGGGACAGGGCCCTTGGGGGGAAAAACTGTTTTTT
.	.	TRBJ2-5	TRBV2	CASRGHRDHQETQYF	TGTGCCAGCAGGGGGCACAGGGACCACCAAGAGACCCAGTACTTC
.	TRBD2	TRBJ2-1	TRBV9	CASSVGASGSTEQFF	TGTGCCAGCAGCGTAGGGGCTAGCGGGAGTACTGAGCAGTTCTTC
.	TRBD1	TRBJ1-1	TRBV30	CAWSVSRTGIYTEAFF	TGTGCCTGGAGTGTATCGAGGACAGGGATCTACACTGAAGCTTTCTTT
.	TRBD2	TRBJ2-7	TRBV28	CASKRGRDYEQYF	TGTGCCAGCAAGCGGGGCAGAGACTACGAGCAGTACTTC
once	.	TRBJ1-1	TRBV11-2	CASSLDNRYTEAFF	TGTGCCAGCAGCTTAGACAACAGATACACTGAAGCTTTCTTT
.	.	TRBJ2-7	TRBV13	CASRHSPSYEQYF	TGTGCCAGCAGACACAGCCCCTCCTACGAGCAGTACTTC
.	TRBD2	TRBJ2-2	TRBV5-1	CASSLTGGEDGELFF	TGCGCCAGCAGCTTGACGGGAGGGGAAGACGGGGAGCTGTTTTTT
.	TRBD2	TRBJ2-5	TRBV13	CASSFGGRVAQETQYF	TGTGCCAGCAGCTTCGGCGGGAGGGTCGCACAAGAGACCCAGTACTTC
.	.	TRBJ2-1	TRBV29-1	CSVEYYNEQFF	TGCAGCGTTGAGTATTACAATGAGCAGTTCTTC
.	.	TRBJ1-4	TRBV6-5	CASKKTGSNEKLFF	TGTGCCAGCAAGAAGACAGGTTCAAATGAAAAACTGTTTTTT
.	.	TRBJ1-5	TRBV28	CASSLIKLSQPQHF	TGTGCCAGCAGTCTAATTAAACTTTCTCAGCCCCAGCATTTT
once	TRBD1	TRBJ1-5	TRBV10-2	CASVQGSNQPQHF	TGCGCCAGTGTACAGGGGAGCAATCAGCCCCAGCATTTT
.	TRBD2	TRBJ2-3	TRBV7-2	CASSFELAGAVQYF	TGTGCCAGCAGCTTCGAACTAGCGGGGGCGGTTCAGTATTTT
once	TRBD2	TRBJ2-7	TRBV6-5	CASIKSGGGAYEQYF	TGTGCCAGCATCAAAAGCGGCGGGGGGGCCTACGAGCAGTACTTC
.	TRBD2	TRBJ2-1	TRBV13	CASSIRTSQGFF	TGTGCCAGCAGCATCAGGACTAGTCAGGGTTTCTTC
.	.	TRBJ1-1	TRBV28	CASSLVGAEAFF	TGTGCCAGCAGTTTGGTAGGGGCTGAAGCTTTCTTT
.	TRBD2	TRBJ2-2	TRBV2	CASSAGRGEAGELFF	TGTGCCAGCAGTGCCGGGAGGGGGGAGGCCGGGGAGCTGTTTTTT
.	TRBD1	TRBJ1-6	TRBV11-2	CASSPGQVVSSYNSPLHF	TGTGCCAGCAGCCCCGGACAGGTGGTTAGCTCCTATAATTCACCCCTCCACTTT
.	.	TRBJ1-4	TRBV30	CAWSVSETTKLFF	TGTGCCTGGAGTGTAAGTGAGACAACAAAACTGTTTTTT
once	.	TRBJ2-5	TRBV5-6	CASSLWSGMQQETQYF	TGTGCCAGCAGCTTGTGGTCAGGCATGCAACAAGAGACCCAGTACTTC
.	.	TRBJ1-6	TRBV7-9	CASSLGGRSSYNSPLHF	TGTGCCAGCAGCTTAGGTGGGAGAAGCTCCTATAATTCACCCCTCCACTTT
.	.	TRBJ1-5	TRBV30	CAWSNRLGTEQPQHF	TGTGCCTGGAGTAACAGGCTGGGAACGGAGCAGCCCCAGCATTTT
.	TRBD1	TRBJ2-7	TRBV27	CASSLSGTGALYEQYF	TGTGCCAGCAGTTTATCGGGGACAGGGGCCCTCTACGAGCAGTACTTC
.	TRBD2	TRBJ2-1	TRBV5-1	CASSLVLAGNGNEQFF	TGCGCCAGCAGCTTGGTCCTAGCGGGAAATGGGAATGAGCAGTTCTTC
.	TRBD1	TRBJ2-7	TRBV14	CASSPRQGAIYEQYF	TGTGCCAGCAGCCCCAGACAGGGGGCTATCTACGAGCAGTACTTC
.	TRBD1	TRBJ2-1	TRBV28	CASTGTGFGEQFF	TGTGCCAGCACGGGGACAGGGTTCGGTGAGCAGTTCTTC
once	.	TRBJ2-7	TRBV29-1	CSVGTDSYEQYF	TGCAGCGTAGGGACTGACAGCTACGAGCAGTACTTC
.	TRBD2	TRBJ2-7	TRBV12-3/TRBV12-4	CASSLTSGHEQYF	TGTGCCAGCAGCCTGACTAGCGGGCACGAGCAGTACTTC
.	.	TRBJ2-7	TRBV28	CASSLPRGRYEQYF	TGTGCCAGCAGTCTTCCCAGGGGGAGGTACGAGCAGTACTTC
.	.	TRBJ2-1	TRBV28	CASSRLEMPLVVDEQFF	TGTGCCAGCAGTCGACTAGAGATGCCCCTCGTGGTCGATGAGCAGTTCTTC
.	TRBD1	TRBJ2-3	TRBV7-9	CASSEGTGLSTDTQYF	TGTGCCAGCAGCGAAGGGACAGGACTTTCCACAGATACGCAGTATTTT
.	TRBD2	TRBJ2-2	TRBV28	CASLWGGMDTGELFF	TGTGCCAGCCTCTGGGGGGGGATGGACACCGGGGAGCTGTTTTTT
.	TRBD1	TRBJ1-5	TRBV12-5	CASGLVLGQGNQPQHF	TGTGCTAGTGGTTTGGTCCTGGGACAGGGCAATCAGCCCCAGCATTTT
.	TRBD1	TRBJ2-2	TRBV11-2	CASSPGGLTNTGELFF	TGTGCCAGCAGCCCAGGGGGTCTAACTAACACCGGGGAGCTGTTTTTT
.	TRBD1	TRBJ2-7	TRBV14	CASSRDSFYDRYF	TGTGCCAGCAGCCGGGACAGTTTCTACGATAGGTACTTC
.	.	TRBJ2-1	TRBV7-3	CASSYGRYNEQFF	TGTGCCAGCAGCTATGGGAGATACAATGAGCAGTTCTTC
.	.	TRBJ2-3	TRBV9	CASSEGTSSTDTQYF	TGTGCCAGCAGCGAGGGGACTTCGAGCACAGATACGCAGTATTTT
.	TRBD1	TRBJ1-2	TRBV19	CASSIEKGTDYGYTF	TGTGCCAGTAGTATAGAAAAGGGGACAGACTATGGCTACACCTTC
.	.	TRBJ1-2	TRBV10-3	CAISDPQGNGYTF	TGTGCCATCAGTGACCCGCAGGGGAATGGCTACACCTTC
.	TRBD1	TRBJ2-7	TRBV5-1	CASSWAPGQSYEQYF	TGCGCCAGCAGCTGGGCCCCGGGACAGTCCTACGAGCAGTACTTC
once	.	TRBJ2-4	TRBV24-1	CATSDKQLAKNIQYF	TGTGCCACCAGTGATAAACAGCTTGCCAAAAACATTCAGTACTTC
.	.	TRBJ1-1	TRBV11-2	CASSLVPLGVVAFF	TGTGCCAGCAGCTTAGTACCGCTCGGTGTAGTAGCTTTCTTT
once	.	TRBJ2-5	TRBV7-3	CASSLTNQETQYF	TGTGCCAGCAGCTTAACTAATCAAGAGACCCAGTACTTC
.	TRBD1	TRBJ2-3	TRBV5-1	CASSLGDSLTDTQYF	TGCGCCAGCAGCTTAGGGGACAGCTTAACAGATACGCAGTATTTT
.	.	TRBJ2-5	TRBV5-1	CASSLSPGQGGETQYF	TGCGCCAGCAGCTTGTCTCCAGGGCAGGGCGGAGAGACCCAGTACTTC
.	.	TRBJ1-1	TRBV28	CASSLINTEAFF	TGTGCCAGCAGTTTAATAAACACTGAAGCTTTCTTT
once	.	TRBJ2-2	TRBV4-1	CASSQDRALPAPGELFF	TGCGCCAGCAGCCAAGATCGTGCCCTACCTGCTCCCGGGGAGCTGTTTTTT
.	.	TRBJ2-5	TRBV14	CASSPNSGTQYF	TGTGCCAGCAGCCCAAATTCGGGGACCCAGTACTTC
many	.	TRBJ1-5	TRBV5-1	CASSRGGDGQPQHF	TGCGCCAGCAGCAGAGGGGGTGACGGTCAGCCCCAGCATTTT